Below are 9 T cell receptor beta chains sequenced from a single sample in a study of identical twins (dated by TCRdb to about 2016). The library was built by means of 5' RACE. TCRdb records Illumina HiSeq 2000 as the sequencer. The public reads were reprocessed in TCRdb via fastp at Q25 and MiXCR, keeping in-frame beta chains. Each CDR3 protein appears once, grouped with its most common genes and DNA. In this sample the table shows more than 400,000 distinct CDR3 sequences, about 15% of which occur a single time. Around 0.48% of the sample goes to the ten largest clones. The same data also contributed to another study, on yellow fever vaccine responses in identical twins.

Sequencing was done on a sample of CD4+ T cells sorted from blood. Every receptor here comes from a woman aged 18-30 years in good health.

This clonotype showed up just a few times. The J gene is TRBJ2-3, the V gene TRBV4-1; 10 nucleotides align to TRBD2. J lost 3 bases, V lost 0 bases, and 3 bases had no gene match. The CDR3 has 16 amino acids. The germline CDR1 and CDR2 sequences are MGHRA and YSYEKL. DNA for the CDR3: TGCGCCAGCAGCCAAGAGATAGCGGGGGGAACAGATACGCAGTATTTT. This translates into CASSQEIAGGTDTQYF.

This clonotype was counted only a few times. The J gene is TRBJ2-3, the V gene TRBV12-5; no definite D call. CDR3 length equals 17 residues. Trimming removed 0 bases from V and 2 bases from J, with 15 bases in between. In germline, CDR1 is LGHNT, CDR2 FRNRAP. The chain's CDR3 is CASGLVHGRPHTDTQYF. The CDR3 DNA reads as TGTGCTAGTGGTTTGGTACACGGTCGTCCGCACACAGATACGCAGTATTTT.

This clonotype was recorded many times. At one end the junction does not follow the germline gene, possibly because of a read error. The chain uses TRBV5-6 and TRBJ2-1, with 11 bases fitting TRBD2. Germline assignment: CDR1 SGHDT and CDR2 YYEEEE. The CDR3 loop spans 15 amino acids. CDR3 bases: TGCGCCAGCAGCGCGGGACTAGCGGCCTACAATGAGCAGTTCTTC. It specifies CASSAGLAAYNEQFF. The full variable domain, rest sourced from reference TRBV5-6 and TRBJ2-1, is DAGVTQSPTHLIKTRGQQVTLRCSPKSGHDTVSWYQQALGQGPQFIFQYYEEEERQRGNFPDRFSGHQFPNYSSELNVNALLLGDSALYLCASSAGLAAYNEQFFGPGTRLTVL.

This clonotype came up many times. The chain recombines TRBV7-8 with TRBJ2-2; 7 bases align to TRBD1. J gave up 5 bases and V 5 bases, and 5 bases lay outside the gene matches. This CDR3 spans 14 amino acids. Germline assignment: CDR1 SGHVS and CDR2 FQNEAQ. The CDR3 nucleotides are TGTGCCAGCAGCCAGTTACAGGGGACCGGGGAGCTGTTTTTT. Translating it yields CASSQLQGTGELFF.

In its sample, this clonotype was seen a few times. The rearrangement joins TRBV2 to TRBJ2-5; D perhaps matches TRBD2 (5 bases). The length of the CDR3 is 14 residues. V was shortened by 8 bases and J by 4 bases, with 17 bases between the two germline ends. Germline lookup yields CDR1 SNHLY and CDR2 FYNNEI. The CDR3 DNA reads TGTGCCAGCCGCCGGGAAGCGATAGGAGAGACCCAGTACTTC. Amino acid sequence: CASRREAIGETQYF.

The chain joins TRBV7-9 to TRBJ2-3; TRBD2 matches 7 bases. In germline, CDR1 is SEHNR, CDR2 FQNEAQ (reference sequence). CDR3 size: 15 residues. The trim removed 5 bases at V and 3 bases at J, leaving 8 bases unmatched. The CDR3 is CASSHRAGVTDTQYF. The CDR3 nucleotides read TGTGCCAGCAGCCACCGCGCGGGAGTGACAGATACGCAGTATTTT.

The chain carries TRBV10-3 and TRBJ2-1; 8 bases fit TRBD1. Trimming removed 5 bases from V and 6 bases from J; junction bases left unmatched: 12. CDR1 is ENHRY and CDR2 is SYGVKD in the germline V gene. The CDR3 has 16 amino acids. The CDR3 loop reads CAISYQGARLINEQFF. The CDR3 DNA follows: TGTGCCATCAGTTACCAGGGGGCCCGATTGATCAATGAGCAGTTCTTC.

This clonotype was counted a few times. The rearrangement joins TRBV5-1 to TRBJ2-2; 7 positions match TRBD2. Trimming took 5 bases from V and 8 from J; bases not matched to a gene: 27. The CDR3 loop spans 20 amino acids. Germline CDR1 SGHRS, CDR2 YFSETQ. CDR3: CASRHDGRGTTGTKTGELFF. CDR3 bases: TGCGCCAGCAGGCACGACGGACGGGGGACGACCGGGACTAAAACAGGGGAGCTGTTTTTT.

This chain uses TRBV5-1 with TRBJ1-1, with 9 bases matching TRBD1. Germline values: CDR1 SGHRS, CDR2 YFSETQ. V lost 5 bases, J lost 6 bases, and 8 bases stayed unmatched. The CDR3 spans 14 residues. The CDR3 sequence is CASSDGTGKSEAFF. CDR3 DNA sequence: TGCGCCAGCAGTGACGGGACAGGGAAGTCTGAAGCTTTCTTT.